One and the same sample provided the 9 T cell receptor beta chains below, sequenced in a study of blood T cell repertoires in COVID-19. TCRdb's copy holds only in-frame clones and misses some; the assay was immunoSEQ multiplex PCR. This sample has approximately 93,000 clones, with around 86% found just once. Material for sequencing was peripheral blood. These receptors were obtained from a human donor in a cohort sampled during active COVID-19.

A few counts support this clone. The chain joins TRBV11-3 to TRBJ2-3; 8 bases match TRBD1. The CDR3 runs to 17 residues. The J segment lost 1 base and the V segment lost 2 bases, leaving 8 bases of the junction unmatched. The germline V gene encodes CDR1 SGHNT and CDR2 YENEEA. CDR3 loop: CASSLNGQGGGTDTQYF. CDR3 coding DNA: TGTGCCAGCAGCTTAAACGGACAGGGAGGAGGCACAGATACGCAGTATTTT.

The chain combines TRBV9 with TRBJ1-1; 8 bases line up with TRBD1. Germline-derived CDR1 and CDR2 are SGDLS and YYNGEE. Trimming at V came to 4 bases and at J to 4 bases, leaving 6 bases not matched to a gene. The CDR3 is 14 amino acids. CDR3 region: CASSLGQGGTEAFF. The CDR3 nucleotides read TGTGCCAGCAGCCTCGGACAGGGAGGCACTGAAGCTTTCTTT.

This clone was counted a single time. This rearrangement joins TRBV18 to TRBJ2-7, with 8 bases matching TRBD1. There are 16 residues in the CDR3. J lost 4 bases, V lost 3 bases, and 11 bases had no gene match. Germline V gene sequence: CDR1 KGHSH, CDR2 LQKENI. The CDR3 nucleotides read TGTGCCAGCTCACCCAGTCAGGGGGCGTTCTGGTACGAGCAGTACTTC. Translating gives CASSPSQGAFWYEQYF.

This chain links TRBV27 with TRBJ1-1; 9 bases are shared with TRBD1. CDR1 is MNHEY and CDR2 is SMNVEV in the germline V gene (reference sequence). V was pared by 4 bases and J by 7 bases, with 13 bases of the junction left unmatched. CDR3 length: 16 residues. CDR3: CASSSPSGTGTLEAFF. The CDR3 DNA reads TGTGCCAGCAGTTCCCCCTCCGGGACAGGGACGCTTGAAGCTTTCTTT.

The CDR3 spells CASGGSSYEQYF. CDR3 nucleotides: TGTGCCAGCGGGGGCAGTTCCTACGAGCAGTACTTC. The chain uses TRBV2 and TRBJ2-7; a possible D gene is TRBD1 (6 bases). Per the germline V gene, CDR1 is SNHLY and CDR2 is FYNNEI. The V end was cut by 8 bases, the J end by 1 base, with 9 bases between. The CDR3 loop spans 12 amino acids.

The DNA of the CDR3 is TGTGCCAGCAGCTCTCTAGCGGGGTCCGACAATGAGCAGTTCTTC. Encoded protein: CASSSLAGSDNEQFF. This chain links TRBV11-2 with TRBJ2-1; 9 bases align to TRBD2. V lost 4 bases, J lost 5 bases, and 6 bases stayed unmatched. Germline values: CDR1 SGHAT, CDR2 FQNNGV. This CDR3 is built from 15 residues. Full variable domain (missing parts from reference TRBV11-2 and TRBJ2-1): EAGVAQSPRYKIIEKRQSVAFWCNPISGHATLYWYQQILGQGPKLLIQFQNNGVVDDSQLPKDRFSAERLKGVDSTLKIQPAKLEDSAVYLCASSSLAGSDNEQFFGPGTRLTVL.

A single count supports this clone. The chain is built from TRBV24-1 and TRBJ1-5, with a possible D match to TRBD1 (6 bases). Germline V gives CDR1 KGHDR, CDR2 SFDVKD. Trimming removed 3 bases from V and 2 bases from J, with 7 bases in between. The CDR3 is made up of 14 amino acids. CDR3 in amino acids: CATSDAGGNQPQHF. The CDR3 region has the DNA TGTGCCACCAGTGATGCAGGGGGCAATCAGCCCCAGCATTTT.

The chain links TRBV5-1 to TRBJ2-1, with 11 bases fitting TRBD2. This CDR3 is 17 amino acids long. The germline V gene encodes CDR1 SGHRS and CDR2 YFSETQ. The V and J ends lost 4 bases and 7 bases, in that order; junction bases with no gene match: 13. DNA of the CDR3: TGCGCCAGCAGCCATTCTTCCGGGACTAGCGGACCTAATGAGCAGTTCTTC. Translating it yields CASSHSSGTSGPNEQFF.

The J gene is TRBJ2-7, the V gene TRBV2; TRBD1 matches 8 bases. Germline V gene data show CDR1 as SNHLY and CDR2 as FYNNEI. CDR3 size: 14 residues. The V and J ends lost 7 bases and 3 bases, in that order; junction bases with no gene match: 8. CDR3 in DNA: TGTGCCAGCACCGTTCAGGGGGCGCTCTACGAGCAGTACTTC. Translating it yields CASTVQGALYEQYF.